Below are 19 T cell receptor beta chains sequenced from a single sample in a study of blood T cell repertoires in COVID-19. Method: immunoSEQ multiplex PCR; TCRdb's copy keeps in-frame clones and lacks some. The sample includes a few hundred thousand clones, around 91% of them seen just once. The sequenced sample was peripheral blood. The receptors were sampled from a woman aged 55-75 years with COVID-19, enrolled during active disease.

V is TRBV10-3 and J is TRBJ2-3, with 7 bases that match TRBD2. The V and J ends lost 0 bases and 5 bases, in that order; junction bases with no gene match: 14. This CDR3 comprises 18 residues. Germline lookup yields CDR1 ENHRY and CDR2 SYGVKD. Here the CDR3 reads CAISESPAGPPLGDTQYF. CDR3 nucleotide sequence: TGTGCCATCAGTGAGTCCCCAGCGGGGCCCCCCCTCGGAGATACGCAGTATTTT.

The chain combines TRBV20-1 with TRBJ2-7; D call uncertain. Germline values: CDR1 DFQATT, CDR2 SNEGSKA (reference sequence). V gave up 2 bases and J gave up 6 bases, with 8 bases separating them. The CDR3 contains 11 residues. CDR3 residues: CSARLGVEQYF. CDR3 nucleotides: TGCAGTGCTAGACTAGGAGTCGAGCAGTACTTC.

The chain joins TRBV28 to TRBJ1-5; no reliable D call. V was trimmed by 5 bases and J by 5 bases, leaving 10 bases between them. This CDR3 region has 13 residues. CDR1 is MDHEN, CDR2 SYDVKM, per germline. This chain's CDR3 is CASSVTPDQPQHF. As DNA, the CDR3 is TGTGCCAGCAGTGTAACACCTGATCAGCCCCAGCATTTT. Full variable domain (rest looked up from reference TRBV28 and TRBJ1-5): DVKVTQSSRYLVKRTGEKVFLECVQDMDHENMFWYRQDPGLGLRLIYFSYDVKMKEKGDIPEGYSVSREKKERFSLILESASTNQTSMYLCASSVTPDQPQHFGDGTRLSIL.

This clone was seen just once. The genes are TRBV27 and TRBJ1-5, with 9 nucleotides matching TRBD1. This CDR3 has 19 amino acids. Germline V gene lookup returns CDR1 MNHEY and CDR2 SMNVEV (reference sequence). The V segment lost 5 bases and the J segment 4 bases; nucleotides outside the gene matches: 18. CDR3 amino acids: CASSLTALQGATLNQPQHF. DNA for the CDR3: TGTGCCAGCAGTCTGACGGCCCTACAGGGGGCGACCCTTAATCAGCCCCAGCATTTT.

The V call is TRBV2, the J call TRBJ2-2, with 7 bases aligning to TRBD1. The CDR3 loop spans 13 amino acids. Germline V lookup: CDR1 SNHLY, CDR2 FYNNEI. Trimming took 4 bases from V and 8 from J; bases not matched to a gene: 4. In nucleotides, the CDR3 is TGTGCCAGCAGTGCAGGGGGACCTGGGGAGCTGTTTTTT. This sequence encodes CASSAGGPGELFF.

CDR3 protein: CASNWRDPLEKLFF. In DNA, the CDR3 is TGTGCCAGCAATTGGAGGGACCCGCTAGAAAAACTGTTTTTT. This sequence joins TRBV21-1 and TRBJ1-4. TRBV21-1 is a listed pseudogene. The CDR3 loop spans 14 amino acids.

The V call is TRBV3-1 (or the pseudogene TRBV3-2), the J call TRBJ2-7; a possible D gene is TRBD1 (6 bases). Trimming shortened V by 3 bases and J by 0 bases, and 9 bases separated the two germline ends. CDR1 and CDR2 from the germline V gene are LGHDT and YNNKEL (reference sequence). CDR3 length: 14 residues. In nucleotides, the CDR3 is TGTGCCAGCAGCCAGGGGGCTTACTCCTACGAGCAGTACTTC. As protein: CASSQGAYSYEQYF.

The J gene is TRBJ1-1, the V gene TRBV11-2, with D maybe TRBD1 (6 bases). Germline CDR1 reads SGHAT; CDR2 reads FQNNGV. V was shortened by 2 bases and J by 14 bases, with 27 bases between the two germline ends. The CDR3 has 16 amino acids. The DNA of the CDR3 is TGTGCCAGCAGCTTATCTCTTACAGGGAATCTCCCCAGGTTATTCTTT. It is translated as CASSLSLTGNLPRLFF. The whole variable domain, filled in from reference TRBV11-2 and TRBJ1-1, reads EAGVAQSPRYKIIEKRQSVAFWCNPISGHATLYWYQQILGQGPKLLIQFQNNGVVDDSQLPKDRFSAERLKGVDSTLKIQPAKLEDSAVYLCASSLSLTGNLPRLFFGQGTRLTVV.

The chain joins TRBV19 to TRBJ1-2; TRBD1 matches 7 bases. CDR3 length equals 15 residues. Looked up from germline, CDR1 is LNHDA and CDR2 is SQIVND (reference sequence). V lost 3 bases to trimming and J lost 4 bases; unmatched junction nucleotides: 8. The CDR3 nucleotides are TGTGCCAGTAGTATGGAAACGGGACAGACCTATGGCTACACCTTC. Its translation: CASSMETGQTYGYTF.

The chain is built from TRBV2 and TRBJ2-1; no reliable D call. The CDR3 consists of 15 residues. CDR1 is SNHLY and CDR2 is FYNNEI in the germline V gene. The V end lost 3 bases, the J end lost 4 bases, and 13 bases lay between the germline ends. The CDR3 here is CASSEWQKEYNEQFF. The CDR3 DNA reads TGTGCCAGCAGTGAGTGGCAGAAGGAGTACAATGAGCAGTTCTTC.

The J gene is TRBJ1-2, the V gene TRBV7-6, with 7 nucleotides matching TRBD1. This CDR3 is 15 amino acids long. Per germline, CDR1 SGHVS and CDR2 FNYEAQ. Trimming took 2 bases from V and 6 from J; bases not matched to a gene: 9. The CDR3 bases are TGTGCCAGCAGCTTACCCTCCGGGACAGAAGATGGCTACACCTTC. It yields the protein CASSLPSGTEDGYTF.

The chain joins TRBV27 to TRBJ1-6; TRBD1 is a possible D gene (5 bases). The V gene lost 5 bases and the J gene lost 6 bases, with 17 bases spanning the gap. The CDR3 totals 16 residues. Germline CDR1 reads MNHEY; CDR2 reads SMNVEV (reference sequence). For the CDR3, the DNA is TGTGCCAGCAGTCCCCTCCCCGGACAATTTAATTCACCCCTCCACTTT. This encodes CASSPLPGQFNSPLHF.

CDR3 DNA: TGTGCCAGCAGTGGCACAGGGTTTTCTTATGGCTACACCTTC. Its protein is CASSGTGFSYGYTF. This chain connects TRBV27 to TRBJ1-2; D might be TRBD1 (6 bases). The V end was cut by 5 bases, the J end by 5 bases, with 15 bases between. The CDR3 runs to 14 residues. Per germline, CDR1 MNHEY and CDR2 SMNVEV (reference sequence).

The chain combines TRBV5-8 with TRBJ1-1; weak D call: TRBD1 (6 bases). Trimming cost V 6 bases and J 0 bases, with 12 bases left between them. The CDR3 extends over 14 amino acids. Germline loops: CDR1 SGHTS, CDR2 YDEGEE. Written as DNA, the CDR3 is TGTGCCAGCAATCCAGGGGCAATGAACACTGAAGCTTTCTTT. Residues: CASNPGAMNTEAFF. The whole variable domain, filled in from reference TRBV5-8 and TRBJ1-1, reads EAGVTQSPTHLIKTRGQQATLRCSPISGHTSVYWYQQALGLGLQFLLWYDEGEERNRGNFPPRFSGRQFPNYSSELNVNALELEDSALYLCASNPGAMNTEAFFGQGTRLTVV.

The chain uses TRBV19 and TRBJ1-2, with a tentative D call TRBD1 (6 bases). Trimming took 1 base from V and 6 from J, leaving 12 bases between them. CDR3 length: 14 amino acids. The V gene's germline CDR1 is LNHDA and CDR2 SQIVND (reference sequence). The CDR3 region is CASSIGRTADGYTF. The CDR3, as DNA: TGTGCCAGTAGTATAGGGCGGACAGCGGATGGCTACACCTTC.

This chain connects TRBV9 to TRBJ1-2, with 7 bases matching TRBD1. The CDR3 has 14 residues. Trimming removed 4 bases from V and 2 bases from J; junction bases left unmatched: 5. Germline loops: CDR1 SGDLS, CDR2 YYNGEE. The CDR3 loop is CASSSSDRNYGYTF. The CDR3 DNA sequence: TGTGCCAGCAGCTCCTCGGACAGGAACTATGGCTACACCTTC.

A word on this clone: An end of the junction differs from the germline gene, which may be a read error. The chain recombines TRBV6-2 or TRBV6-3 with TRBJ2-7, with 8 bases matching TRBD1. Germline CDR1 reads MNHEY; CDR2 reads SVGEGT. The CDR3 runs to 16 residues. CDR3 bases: TGTGCCAGCAGCTACTTACGGACAGGGAGAGGTTACGAGCAGTACTTC. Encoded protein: CASSYLRTGRGYEQYF.

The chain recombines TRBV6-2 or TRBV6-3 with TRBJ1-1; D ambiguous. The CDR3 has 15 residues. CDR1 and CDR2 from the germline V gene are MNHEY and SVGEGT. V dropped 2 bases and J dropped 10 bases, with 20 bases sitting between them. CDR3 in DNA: TGTGCCAGCAGTTACCCTCCCCGGCCAGGCTTTGGAGCTTTCTTT. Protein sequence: CASSYPPRPGFGAFF.

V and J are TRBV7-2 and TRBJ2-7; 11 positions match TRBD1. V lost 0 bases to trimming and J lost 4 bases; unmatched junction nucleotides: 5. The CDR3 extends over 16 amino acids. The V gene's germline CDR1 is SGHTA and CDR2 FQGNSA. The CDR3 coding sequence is TGTGCCAGCAGCTTAGCCGGGACAGGGGGTCAATACGAGCAGTACTTC. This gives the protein CASSLAGTGGQYEQYF.